One sample yielded the 13 T cell receptor beta chains listed below, sequenced in a study of T cell responses to AZD1222 COVID-19 vaccine (dated by TCRdb to the early 2020s). In light of the paper, this sample's time point label describes: baseline before first vaccination. Library construction relied on the immunoSEQ multiplex PCR assay. What TCRdb holds here is the immuneACCESS table cut down to in-frame rearrangements. Part of the clones is not present; checked against another copy, under half of the missing clones reflect an unresolved V gene, and the others are unexplained. Recorded for this sample are about 150,000 clones; roughly 92% of them occurred a single time. The top ten clones comprise 1.3% of the sample. Material: peripheral blood, obtained on day 0 of AZD1222 vaccination. The receptors stem from an adult in good health.

V usage is TRBV4-1 and J usage is TRBJ2-7, with 11 bases aligning to TRBD1. Germline lookup yields CDR1 MGHRA and CDR2 YSYEKL. V was clipped by 6 bases and J by 2 bases; unmatched bases: 15. The CDR3 contains 18 residues. As DNA, the CDR3 is TGCGCCAGCAGTCTCGGGCCGGTGGACAGGGGGCTTACCTACGAGCAGTACTTC. Residues: CASSLGPVDRGLTYEQYF.

The V call is TRBV6-5, the J call TRBJ1-1; no clear D gene. The CDR3 length is 13 residues. CDR1 and CDR2 (germline): MNHEY, SVGAGI. Trimming removed 8 bases at V and 4 bases at J, with 14 bases between. CDR3 sequence (DNA): TGTGCCAGCGGCCCGGGATTCTTCACTGAAGCTTTCTTT. Protein sequence: CASGPGFFTEAFF.

This sequence joins TRBV18 and TRBJ1-1, with a tentative D call TRBD1 (6 bases). This CDR3 comprises 15 residues. Germline CDR1 and CDR2: KGHSH and LQKENI. Trimming took off 3 bases at V and 4 bases at J, with 15 bases between the two ends. In nucleotides, the CDR3 is TGTGCCAGCTCACCTGGGACACCTAGGGGCACTGAAGCTTTCTTT. Amino acids: CASSPGTPRGTEAFF. Variable domain in full (rest from reference TRBV18 and TRBJ1-1): NAGVMQNPRHLVRRRGQEARLRCSPMKGHSHVYWYRQLPEEGLKFMVYLQKENIIDESGMPKERFSAEFPKEGPSILRIQQVVRGDSAAYFCASSPGTPRGTEAFFGQGTRLTVV.

The V gene is TRBV7-2, the J gene TRBJ1-2; 7 bases are a match to TRBD1. Germline trimming cut 5 bases from V and 7 bases from J; bases unmatched to any gene: 4. The CDR3 extends over 12 amino acids. From germline, CDR1 is SGHTA and CDR2 FQGNSA. CDR3 coding DNA: TGTGCCAGCAGCCAGAGACAGGGTGGCTACACCTTC. Residues: CASSQRQGGYTF.

This clone was counted a single time. The CDR3 DNA follows: TGTGCCAGCGCCGCAAGGGACAGGGAATCGGAGGGCTACACCTTC. It translates to CASAARDRESEGYTF. The chain links TRBV18 to TRBJ1-2; 9 nucleotides match TRBD1. With 8 bases clipped from V and 8 bases from J, the junction kept 15 bases outside the gene matches. The germline gives CDR1 KGHSH, CDR2 LQKENI. This CDR3 spans 15 amino acids.

The chain joins TRBV19 to TRBJ1-1; D not certain. The CDR3 loop spans 14 amino acids. The germline V and J ends were trimmed by 9 bases and 4 bases, with 18 bases remaining between them. The germline CDR1 and CDR2 sequences are LNHDA and SQIVND (reference sequence). The CDR3: CASIRREGTTEAFF. Written as DNA, the CDR3 is TGTGCCAGCATACGCCGAGAGGGTACCACTGAAGCTTTCTTT.

The rearrangement joins TRBV7-3 to TRBJ2-3; 9 positions match TRBD2. CDR1 SGHTA and CDR2 FQGTGA come from the germline V gene. The CDR3 spans 16 residues. V dropped 7 bases and J dropped 4; count of bases not matched to a gene: 12. DNA of the CDR3: TGTGCCAGCAACCCTGGGGGAGCGGGAGGAGCAGATACGCAGTATTTT. The encoded protein is CASNPGGAGGADTQYF.

The V and J genes are TRBV12-5 and TRBJ2-3; D ambiguous. The germline V gene has CDR1 LGHNT and CDR2 FRNRAP. Trimming shortened V by 0 bases and J by 7 bases, and 11 bases separated the two germline ends. This CDR3 has 14 residues. CDR3 region: CASGLVGPPHTQYF. The CDR3 region has the DNA TGTGCTAGTGGTTTGGTAGGACCACCGCATACGCAGTATTTT.

The chain has TRBV9 and TRBJ2-1, with 8 bases that match TRBD2. J gave up 0 bases and V 3 bases, and 5 bases lay outside the gene matches. This CDR3 has 16 amino acids. Per germline, CDR1 SGDLS and CDR2 YYNGEE. The CDR3 loop is CASSALAGSSYNEQFF. For the CDR3, the DNA is TGTGCCAGCAGCGCTCTAGCGGGTAGCTCCTACAATGAGCAGTTCTTC.

The chain links TRBV29-1 to TRBJ2-1, with TRBD2 matching over 9 bases. CDR3 length: 15 amino acids. V was clipped by 3 bases and J by 6 bases; unmatched bases: 9. Germline V gene sequence: CDR1 SQVTM, CDR2 ANQGSEA. The CDR3 region has the DNA TGCAGCGTTGAGCGGGAGGGCCTTAGGCGCAATGAGCAGTTCTTC. Residues: CSVEREGLRRNEQFF.

V and J are TRBV10-3 and TRBJ2-1; possible D gene TRBD2, 6 bases. The CDR3 runs 13 residues. Between the trimmed V and J ends, which lost 7 bases and 5 bases, there was a span of 12 bases. Looked up from germline, CDR1 is ENHRY and CDR2 is SYGVKD. In DNA form, the CDR3 reads TGTGCCATCAAGGCGGGGACCGACAATGAGCAGTTCTTC. Its protein is CAIKAGTDNEQFF.

V and J are TRBV21-1 and TRBJ2-7; whether TRBD1, the table's D call, matches the DNA was not checked. TRBV21-1 is listed as a pseudogene. CDR3 length: 16 amino acids. The CDR3 is CARLLRVGAPSYEQYF. In nucleotides, the CDR3 is TGTGCCAGACTCCTTAGGGTGGGGGCACCTTCCTACGAGCAGTACTTC.

This chain joins TRBV5-1 and TRBJ2-1; 9 nucleotides agree with TRBD1. Germline V gene lookup returns CDR1 SGHRS and CDR2 YFSETQ. This CDR3 has 15 amino acids. V lost 4 bases to trimming and J lost 6 bases; unmatched junction nucleotides: 8. CDR3 in DNA: TGCGCCAGCAGCCCGGGGGACAGGGACCTCAATGAGCAGTTCTTC. This sequence encodes CASSPGDRDLNEQFF.